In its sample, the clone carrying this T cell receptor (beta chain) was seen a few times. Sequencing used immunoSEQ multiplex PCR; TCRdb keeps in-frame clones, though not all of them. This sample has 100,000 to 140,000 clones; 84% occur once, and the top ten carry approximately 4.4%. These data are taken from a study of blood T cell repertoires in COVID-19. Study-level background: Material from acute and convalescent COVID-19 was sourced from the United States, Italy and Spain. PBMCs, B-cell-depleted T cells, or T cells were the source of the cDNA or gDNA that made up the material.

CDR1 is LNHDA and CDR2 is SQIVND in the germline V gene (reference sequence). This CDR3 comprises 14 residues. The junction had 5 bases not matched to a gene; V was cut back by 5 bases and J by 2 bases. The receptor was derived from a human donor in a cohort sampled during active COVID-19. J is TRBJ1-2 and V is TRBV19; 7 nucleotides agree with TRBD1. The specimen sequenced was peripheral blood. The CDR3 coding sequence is TGTGCCAGTAGTCCTCAGGGGGGAAACTATGGCTACACCTTC. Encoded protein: CASSPQGGNYGYTF.